Presented here are 21 T cell receptor beta chains from one specimen sequenced in a study of graft-versus-host responses after intestinal transplantation (dated by TCRdb to about 2021). The antigens for these receptors are not known. This sample's time point label indicates: cells obtained before transplantation from donor or recipient. Library construction relied on the immunoSEQ multiplex PCR assay. The table was pulled from immuneACCESS by TCRdb, which kept in-frame rearrangements only. Such tables lose some clones; where checked, under half of the loss comes from unresolved V genes, and the rest has no known cause. A total of tens of thousands of clones appear in this sample, approximately 94% of them only once. Around 0.57% of the sample belongs to the ten largest clones. Sample: unstimulated CD8+ T cells sorted from spleen or lymph node cells, taken before intestinal transplant. These receptors were taken from a human donor who received an intestinal transplant.

The chain employs TRBV25-1 and TRBJ2-5, with a tentative D call TRBD2 (7 bases). The V gene lost 5 bases and the J gene lost 13 bases, with 20 bases spanning the gap. The CDR3 consists of 13 residues. Germline lookup yields CDR1 MGHDK and CDR2 SYGVNS. The chain's CDR3 is CASSSFSGGYLYF. As DNA, the CDR3 is TGTGCCAGCAGTAGCTTCTCGGGGGGCTATCTGTACTTC.

The V gene is TRBV7-9, the J gene TRBJ1-2; D might be TRBD1 (6 bases). This CDR3 region has 13 residues. CDR1 is SEHNR, CDR2 FQNEAQ, per germline (reference sequence). V lost 3 bases and J lost 4, with 9 bases in between. CDR3 in DNA: TGTGCCAGCAGCTTCGACAGGTTCTATGGCTACACCTTC. Its translation is CASSFDRFYGYTF.

The rearrangement uses TRBV25-1 and TRBJ2-7; D unresolved. This CDR3 is built from 13 residues. CDR1 and CDR2 from the germline V gene are MGHDK and SYGVNS. Trimming cost V 1 base and J 5 bases, with 9 bases left between them. The DNA for the CDR3 is TGTGCCAGCAGTGAATTTAATCACGACGAGCAGTACTTC. Translation gives CASSEFNHDEQYF.

V usage is TRBV9 and J usage is TRBJ2-7; TRBD1 agrees at 7 bases. V was clipped by 4 bases and J by 1 base; unmatched bases: 5. This CDR3 region has 14 residues. CDR1 is SGDLS, CDR2 YYNGEE, per germline. CDR3 bases: TGTGCCAGCAGCTCCCGACAGGGATCCTACGAGCAGTACTTC. It yields the protein CASSSRQGSYEQYF. Based on the CDR3 plus reference TRBV9 and TRBJ2-7, the full variable domain is DSGVTQTPKHLITATGQRVTLRCSPRSGDLSVYWYQQSLDQGLQFLIQYYNGEERAKGNILERFSAQQFPDLHSELNLSSLELGDSALYFCASSSRQGSYEQYFGPGTRLTVT.

The table lists this clone with a few counts. The chain carries TRBV27 and TRBJ1-5; TRBD1 agrees at 8 bases. Germline loops: CDR1 MNHEY, CDR2 SMNVEV (reference sequence). V dropped 7 bases and J dropped 11; count of bases not matched to a gene: 7. This CDR3 spans 12 amino acids. The CDR3: CASKTGVGAQHF. CDR3 in DNA: TGTGCCAGCAAGACAGGGGTGGGAGCCCAGCATTTT.

The gene calls are TRBV23-1 and TRBJ1-4; D not certain. TRBV23-1 falls under the ORF class, with uncertain function. The V end was cut by 1 base, the J end by 6 bases, with 18 bases between. The CDR3 has 17 residues. CDR3 region: CASSQWAFPGKDEKLFF. The CDR3 DNA sequence: TGCGCCAGCAGTCAATGGGCCTTTCCCGGAAAAGATGAAAAACTGTTTTTT.

The genes are TRBV27 and TRBJ2-7; 7 nucleotides align to TRBD2. Losses at the gene ends were 3 bases for V and 3 bases for J; bases not matched to a gene: 2. This CDR3 is 13 amino acids long. Germline V gene lookup returns CDR1 MNHEY and CDR2 SMNVEV (reference sequence). CDR3: CASSFGTNYEQYF. The CDR3 DNA reads TGTGCCAGCAGTTTCGGGACTAACTACGAGCAGTACTTC.

The chain joins TRBV2 to TRBJ2-3, with a tentative D call TRBD2 (6 bases). The V end was cut by 9 bases, the J end by 3 bases, with 13 bases between. The CDR3 runs to 13 residues. Germline CDR1 and CDR2: SNHLY and FYNNEI. CDR3 residues: CAREGSGTDTQYF. The CDR3 DNA reads TGTGCCAGGGAGGGGAGCGGGACAGATACGCAGTATTTT.

CDR3 loop: CASSFHGGGRAEAFF. The CDR3 coding sequence is TGCGCCAGCAGCTTCCACGGGGGGGGAAGGGCTGAAGCTTTCTTT. The chain uses TRBV5-1 and TRBJ1-1, with D tentatively TRBD1 (5 bases). Between the trimmed V and J ends, which lost 2 bases and 6 bases, there was a span of 17 bases. This CDR3 has 15 amino acids. Germline values: CDR1 SGHRS, CDR2 YFSETQ.

The CDR3 protein is CASSQEDQLSYEQYF. The CDR3 region has the DNA TGTGCCAGCAGCCAAGAAGATCAGCTCTCCTACGAGCAGTACTTC. The chain employs TRBV4-2 and TRBJ2-7, with D uncertain. CDR1 LGHNA and CDR2 YNFKEQ come from the germline V gene. V dropped 0 bases and J dropped 0 bases, with 9 bases sitting between them. The length of the CDR3 is 15 residues.

The chain has TRBV7-9 and TRBJ2-1, with D tentatively TRBD1 (5 bases). V lost 0 bases and J 8 bases, leaving 17 bases between the germline ends. The length of the CDR3 is 16 residues. Germline assignment: CDR1 SEHNR and CDR2 FQNEAQ (reference sequence). As DNA, the CDR3 is TGTGCCAGCAGCTTAGCCGGTCAGGGCCATGGAGATGAGCAGTTCTTC. It is translated as CASSLAGQGHGDEQFF.

The chain links TRBV19 to TRBJ2-1, with D unresolved. This CDR3 has 11 residues. The ends were cut back, 7 bases at V and 6 bases at J, with 7 bases in the middle. The germline V gene has CDR1 LNHDA and CDR2 SQIVND (reference sequence). In DNA form, the CDR3 reads TGTGCCAGTAAGGAAGGCAATGAGCAGTTCTTC. Its translation is CASKEGNEQFF.

The chain employs TRBV7-2 and TRBJ1-2, with D unclear. Trimming removed 2 bases from V and 8 bases from J, with 6 bases in between. The CDR3 loop spans 11 amino acids. Germline-derived CDR1 and CDR2 are SGHTA and FQGNSA. CDR3 nucleotides: TGTGCCAGCAGCTTACGCAGGGGCTACACCTTC. It is translated as CASSLRRGYTF. Drawing the rest from reference TRBV7-2 and TRBJ1-2, the complete variable domain is GAGVSQSPSNKVTEKGKDVELRCDPISGHTALYWYRQSLGQGLEFLIYFQGNSAPDKSGLPSDRFSAERTGGSVSTLTIQRTQQEDSAVYLCASSLRRGYTFGSGTRLTVV.

The V and J genes are TRBV28 and TRBJ2-7, with TRBD1 as a possible D gene (5 bases). The CDR3 sequence is 15 residues long. Germline V gene sequence: CDR1 MDHEN, CDR2 SYDVKM. V gave up 5 bases and J gave up 1 base, with 15 bases separating them. The CDR3 reads CASSRRQTRSYEQYF. The CDR3 DNA is TGTGCCAGCAGTCGAAGACAGACACGATCCTACGAGCAGTACTTC.

V and J are TRBV30 and TRBJ1-3; D is ambiguous. Germline CDR1 and CDR2: GTSNPN and SVGIG (reference sequence). With 4 bases removed from V and 3 bases from J, the gap between germline ends came to 13 bases. The CDR3 is 14 residues long. The CDR3 is CAWTAWVGGNTIYF. In nucleotides, the CDR3 is TGTGCCTGGACAGCTTGGGTTGGTGGAAACACCATATATTTT.

The chain carries TRBV7-6 and TRBJ2-7, with TRBD2 matching over 7 bases. With 0 bases clipped from V and 6 bases from J, the junction kept 5 bases outside the gene matches. The CDR3 contains 14 residues. Germline V gene lookup returns CDR1 SGHVS and CDR2 FNYEAQ. CDR3 loop: CASSLAEGRGEQYF. CDR3 nucleotides: TGTGCCAGCAGCTTAGCGGAAGGGAGGGGCGAGCAGTACTTC.

The J gene is TRBJ2-7, the V gene TRBV5-5, with TRBD2 matching over 11 bases. The germline V gene encodes CDR1 SGHKS and CDR2 YYEKEE (reference sequence). After removal of 4 bases from V and 7 bases from J, the junction contained 7 bases not matched to a gene. This CDR3 region has 14 residues. CDR3 coding DNA: TGTGCCAGCAGCAGGACTAGCGGGTTAGAGGAGCAGTACTTC. Its protein is CASSRTSGLEEQYF.

The chain employs TRBV7-9 and TRBJ1-6; D unresolved. CDR1 and CDR2 (germline): SEHNR, FQNEAQ (reference sequence). This CDR3 comprises 16 residues. V gave up 6 bases and J gave up 5 bases, with 17 bases separating them. CDR3 region: CASSTSRVWHNSPLHF. The CDR3 DNA is TGTGCCAGCAGTACCTCAAGGGTCTGGCATAATTCACCCCTCCACTTT.

The chain couples TRBV5-1 to TRBJ2-3, with D maybe TRBD1 (6 bases). The CDR3 contains 17 residues. The germline CDR1 and CDR2 sequences are SGHRS and YFSETQ. The germline V and J ends were trimmed by 5 bases and 0 bases, with 19 bases remaining between them. The DNA of the CDR3 is TGCGCCAGCAGGATTCGGGACACTTCTCCTAGCACAGATACGCAGTATTTT. Amino acids: CASRIRDTSPSTDTQYF.

This chain uses TRBV9 with TRBJ2-7; D might be TRBD1 or TRBD2, each matching 5 bases. V gave up 4 bases and J gave up 0 bases, with 11 bases separating them. Germline V gives CDR1 SGDLS, CDR2 YYNGEE. CDR3 length equals 14 residues. CDR3 loop: CASSSRDGSYEQYF. In nucleotides, the CDR3 is TGTGCCAGCAGCTCGAGGGACGGCTCCTACGAGCAGTACTTC.

The chain has TRBV2 and TRBJ1-4; 9 bases line up with TRBD1. Trimming took 4 bases from V and 8 from J; bases not matched to a gene: 5. The CDR3 runs to 14 residues. CDR1 and CDR2 from the germline V gene are SNHLY and FYNNEI. The chain's CDR3 is CASSAGTGWEKLFF. CDR3 DNA sequence: TGTGCCAGCAGTGCTGGGACAGGGTGGGAAAAACTGTTTTTT.